This T cell receptor (beta chain) was profiled in a study of T cells in Graves' hyperthyroidism and ophthalmopathy. Overall study: The blood sample was taken at first diagnosis, before treatment began.

TCR beta CDR3 regions were amplified from RNA. The study used the HTBI primer set for a first-round RT-PCR of the TCR CDR3. TCRdb re-called the multiplex PCR reads through MiXCR, storing one row per CDR3 protein. The table has 200,000 to 250,000 distinct CDR3 sequences, around 15% seen once. PBMCs came from 9 to 10 ml fresh peripheral blood. This clonotype was detected ten times or more. CDR3 length: 17 amino acids. Per the germline V gene, CDR1 is GTSNPN and CDR2 is SVGIG (reference sequence). The J segment lost 2 bases and the V segment lost 0 bases, leaving 11 bases of the junction unmatched. This clonotype originated in a woman aged 18 to 35 with Graves' ophthalmopathy. The source material was blood. The V and J genes are TRBV30 and TRBJ2-7; 9 bases are shared with TRBD2. The CDR3: CAWSVRPSGKVPYEQYF. The CDR3 DNA follows: TGTGCCTGGAGTGTACGCCCTAGCGGGAAGGTTCCCTACGAGCAGTACTTC. Drawing the rest from reference TRBV30 and TRBJ2-7, the complete variable domain is SQTIHQWPATLVQPVGSPLSLECTVEGTSNPNLYWYRQAAGRGLQLLFYSVGIGQISSEVPQNLSASRPQDRQFILSSKKLLLSDSGFYLCAWSVRPSGKVPYEQYFGPGTRLTVT.